The entry that follows covers one T cell receptor (beta chain) sequence. Its cognate antigen is unknown. Profiling relied on immunoSEQ multiplex PCR, and the TCRdb table lists in-frame clones only, not all of them. This repertoire shows approximately 31,000 clones, around 94% found once; its top ten account for around 0.73%. This CDR3 is 16 amino acids long. Trimming shortened V by 1 base and J by 3 bases, and 16 bases separated the two germline ends. Germline CDR1 SGHTA, CDR2 FQGNSA. This entry belongs to a study of T cells in localized non-small cell lung cancer. Whole-study results and caveats: Tumor samples were not multi-region, leaving intratumor heterogeneity unexcluded. The highest T cell clonality was in uninvolved adjacent lung, above tumor. Adjacent lung tissue had a median approximately 61 of the top 100 clones found in the tumor.

The sample was peripheral blood, taken before any cancer treatment. This receptor was identified in a woman aged 35-75 years with stage I lung adenocarcinoma. The rearrangement uses TRBV7-2 and TRBJ2-7; maybe TRBD1 (6 bases). CDR3 DNA sequence: TGTGCCAGCAGCTTAGGGTTTACAGGGAACCGCTACGAGCAGTACTTC. Translated: CASSLGFTGNRYEQYF.